This entry lists 21 T cell receptor beta chains sequenced from one sample in a study of graft-versus-host responses after intestinal transplantation. Assay: immunoSEQ multiplex PCR; the TCRdb copy retains only in-frame clones and omits some. The sample lists roughly 130,000 clones; roughly 91% were seen once. Their recognized antigens are unknown. The material sequenced was unstimulated CD4+ T cells sorted from spleen or lymph node cells, taken before intestinal transplant. The receptor source for this set is a human donor who received an intestinal transplant.

V and J are TRBV30 and TRBJ2-2; D uncertain. The germline gives CDR1 GTSNPN, CDR2 SVGIG (reference sequence). Trimming removed 0 bases at V and 2 bases at J, with 10 bases between. The CDR3 spans 15 residues. Here the CDR3 reads CAWSVVVSNTGELFF. The CDR3 DNA reads as TGTGCCTGGAGTGTCGTGGTTAGTAACACCGGGGAGCTGTTTTTT.

The chain is built from TRBV29-1 and TRBJ2-7; D unresolved. Germline CDR1 SQVTM, CDR2 ANQGSEA. V gave up 3 bases and J gave up 1 base, with 7 bases separating them. This CDR3 is 12 amino acids long. The CDR3 loop reads CSVDWGSYEQYF. The CDR3 DNA reads TGCAGCGTTGATTGGGGATCCTACGAGCAGTACTTC.

As regards this clone: The junction departs from the called germline gene at one end, perhaps through a read error. The sample holds other DNA sequences that translate to the same CDR3. V is TRBV19 and J is TRBJ2-3; D perhaps matches TRBD1 (6 bases). Germline-derived CDR1 and CDR2 are LNHDA and SQIVND (reference sequence). The CDR3 is made up of 14 amino acids. The CDR3 region is CTSEQGPQSDTQYF. CDR3 nucleotide sequence: TGTACCAGCGAACAGGGCCCCCAATCAGATACGCAGTATTTT.

The chain joins TRBV6-5 to TRBJ2-4, with D uncertain. The V gene lost 0 bases and the J gene lost 0 bases, with 6 bases spanning the gap. CDR3 length: 15 residues. Germline V lookup: CDR1 MNHEY, CDR2 SVGAGI. This CDR3 is CASSYSSLAKNIQYF. The CDR3 DNA reads TGTGCCAGCAGTTACTCGTCACTAGCCAAAAACATTCAGTACTTC.

This chain joins TRBV25-1 and TRBJ2-7; 9 positions match TRBD2. The germline V gene has CDR1 MGHDK and CDR2 SYGVNS. There are 14 residues in the CDR3. The V and J ends lost 8 bases and 4 bases, in that order; junction bases with no gene match: 9. CDR3 nucleotide sequence: TGTGCCAGCTCTACCCTAGCGGGAACGTACGAGCAGTACTTC. It codes for CASSTLAGTYEQYF.

The chain has TRBV19 and TRBJ1-1, with a weak D call TRBD1 (6 bases). This CDR3 has 16 residues. The germline V gene has CDR1 LNHDA and CDR2 SQIVND (reference sequence). Trimming removed 3 bases from V and 2 bases from J, with 16 bases in between. CDR3 bases: TGTGCCAGTAGTATCTTGTGGAGGGGGGGAAACACTGAAGCTTTCTTT. Protein product: CASSILWRGGNTEAFF.

The chain has TRBV6-5 and TRBJ1-1; D may be TRBD1 (5 bases). The V end was cut by 2 bases, the J end by 7 bases, with 14 bases between. The germline CDR1 and CDR2 sequences are MNHEY and SVGAGI. The CDR3 is 14 residues long. This CDR3 is CASSYRLDRGEAFF. DNA for the CDR3: TGTGCCAGCAGTTACAGGCTAGATAGGGGTGAAGCTTTCTTT.

The J gene is TRBJ1-1, the V gene TRBV5-1; D unclear. Trimming stripped 1 base from V and 7 bases from J, with 8 bases between. Germline V gene sequence: CDR1 SGHRS, CDR2 YFSETQ. This CDR3 spans 12 amino acids. The CDR3 here is CASSLPSNEAFF. DNA for the CDR3: TGCGCCAGCAGCTTGCCGAGCAATGAAGCTTTCTTT.

The genes are TRBV7-8 and TRBJ1-4; TRBD1 aligns across 7 bases. Looked up from germline, CDR1 is SGHVS and CDR2 is FQNEAQ. Trimming at V came to 0 bases and at J to 4 bases, leaving 2 bases not matched to a gene. The CDR3 length is 15 residues. The CDR3 region is CASSLAGQINEKLFF. CDR3 in DNA: TGTGCCAGCAGCTTAGCGGGACAGATTAATGAAAAACTGTTTTTT.

This clone showed up just once. The rearrangement links TRBV5-1 to TRBJ2-1; D may correspond to TRBD1 or TRBD2 (5 bases each). V was clipped by 1 base and J by 5 bases, with 16 bases between them. CDR3 length: 16 residues. Germline V gene data show CDR1 as SGHRS and CDR2 as YFSETQ. CDR3 DNA: TGCGCCAGCAGCTTGATGTCGGGACGGGTCAACAATGAGCAGTTCTTC. Amino acids: CASSLMSGRVNNEQFF. Full variable domain (remainder filled in from reference TRBV5-1 and TRBJ2-1): KAGVTQTPRYLIKTRGQQVTLSCSPISGHRSVSWYQQTPGQGLQFLFEYFSETQRNKGNFPGRFSGRQFSNSRSEMNVSTLELGDSALYLCASSLMSGRVNNEQFFGPGTRLTVL.

The rearrangement links TRBV18 to TRBJ1-5; 11 bases fit TRBD1. Per the germline V gene, CDR1 is KGHSH and CDR2 is LQKENI. Trimming removed 3 bases from V and 6 bases from J; junction bases left unmatched: 7. The CDR3 sequence is 16 residues long. CDR3 in DNA: TGTGCCAGCTCACCGTCGGAGGGACAGGGGGGTCAGCCCCAGCATTTT. Its translation is CASSPSEGQGGQPQHF.

The chain has TRBV19 and TRBJ1-2; TRBD1 matches 9 bases. The CDR3 spans 15 residues. V trimming: 5 bases; J trimming: 5 bases; junction bases outside the gene matches: 9. Per the germline V gene, CDR1 is LNHDA and CDR2 is SQIVND (reference sequence). The DNA for the CDR3 is TGTGCCAGTAGTTCACAGGGGGCGTCTGAGTATGGCTACACCTTC. It yields the protein CASSSQGASEYGYTF.

This chain uses TRBV7-8 with TRBJ2-7, with 9 positions matching TRBD2. This CDR3 region has 15 residues. Germline V gives CDR1 SGHVS, CDR2 FQNEAQ. V trimming: 4 bases; J trimming: 4 bases; junction bases outside the gene matches: 8. Here the CDR3 DNA reads TGTGCCAGCAGCTCCCTAGCGGGATTATTTTACGAGCAGTACTTC. Translation gives CASSSLAGLFYEQYF.

This sequence joins TRBV29-1 and TRBJ2-4, with TRBD1 identical over 12 bases. The germline gives CDR1 SQVTM, CDR2 ANQGSEA. The V segment lost 4 bases and the J segment 15 bases; nucleotides outside the gene matches: 10. There are 13 residues in the CDR3. CDR3: CSVVEGQGASGYF. DNA for the CDR3: TGCAGCGTTGTGGAGGGACAGGGGGCCTCGGGGTACTTC.

The chain combines TRBV4-2 with TRBJ2-1; 9 bases are a match to TRBD1. The V and J ends lost 3 bases and 8 bases, in that order; junction bases with no gene match: 14. Germline CDR1 is LGHNA and CDR2 is YNFKEQ. The CDR3 runs to 17 residues. The CDR3 DNA is TGTGCCAGCAGCCATCCGGGACAGGGAACTACTACGGATGAGCAGTTCTTC. Encoded protein: CASSHPGQGTTTDEQFF.

The chain couples TRBV7-8 to TRBJ2-5; TRBD2 agrees at 7 bases. V lost 4 bases, J lost 5 bases, and 10 bases stayed unmatched. This CDR3 region has 15 residues. Germline CDR1 SGHVS, CDR2 FQNEAQ. In nucleotides, the CDR3 is TGTGCCAGCAGCTACGACCGCGGGAGAAGGGAGACCCAGTACTTC. Its translation: CASSYDRGRRETQYF.

The chain is built from TRBV28 and TRBJ1-5, with a possible D match to TRBD1 (5 bases). The CDR3 sequence is 17 residues long. V was cut by 5 bases and J by 0 bases, with 17 bases left in between. Germline values: CDR1 MDHEN, CDR2 SYDVKM. The CDR3 spells CASSATRGLGSNQPQHF. CDR3 DNA sequence: TGTGCCAGCAGTGCAACAAGGGGACTAGGTAGCAATCAGCCCCAGCATTTT. The full variable domain, with the rest looked up from reference TRBV28 and TRBJ1-5, is DVKVTQSSRYLVKRTGEKVFLECVQDMDHENMFWYRQDPGLGLRLIYFSYDVKMKEKGDIPEGYSVSREKKERFSLILESASTNQTSMYLCASSATRGLGSNQPQHFGDGTRLSIL.

The genes are TRBV11-2 and TRBJ2-1; no reliable D call. V lost 4 bases and J lost 15, with 13 bases in between. Germline V gene data show CDR1 as SGHAT and CDR2 as FQNNGV. The CDR3 runs to 11 residues. The CDR3 reads CASSSAMMRFF. Written as DNA, the CDR3 is TGTGCCAGCAGCTCCGCCATGATGCGGTTCTTC.

This chain joins TRBV10-3 and TRBJ2-5; D might be TRBD1 or TRBD2, each matching 5 bases. The J call may be in error: the DNA end matches TRBJ2-7 better. The CDR3 contains 13 residues. Germline V gives CDR1 ENHRY, CDR2 SYGVKD. CDR3 DNA sequence: TGTGCCATCTCCCGGCCAGGGAGCAACGAGCAGTACTTC. It encodes CAISRPGSNEQYF.

The sample holds a few counts of this clone. The chain joins TRBV5-5 to TRBJ1-1, with D possibly TRBD1 on 5 matching bases. CDR3 size: 15 residues. V was trimmed by 2 bases and J by 11 bases, leaving 22 bases between them. CDR1 is SGHKS and CDR2 is YYEKEE in the germline V gene (reference sequence). In nucleotides, the CDR3 is TGTGCCAGCAGCTTAATGGGGGGTAGTCGGGCTCGGGCTTTCTTT. Translating gives CASSLMGGSRARAFF. Full variable domain (missing parts from reference TRBV5-5 and TRBJ1-1): DAGVTQSPTHLIKTRGQQVTLRCSPISGHKSVSWYQQVLGQGPQFIFQYYEKEERGRGNFPDRFSARQFPNYSSELNVNALLLGDSALYLCASSLMGGSRARAFFGQGTRLTVV.

The V call is TRBV4-3, the J call TRBJ2-5; maybe TRBD1 (6 bases). The CDR3 consists of 13 residues. The V and J ends lost 3 bases and 2 bases respectively, with 7 bases between them. Germline CDR1 is LGHNA and CDR2 is YSLEER. CDR3 DNA sequence: TGCGCCAGCAGCCAGACAGGACAAGAGACCCAGTACTTC. Its protein is CASSQTGQETQYF.